Sequencing of this T cell receptor (beta chain) was carried out in a study of T-cell memory formation after mild COVID-19. V lost 4 bases and J 6 bases, leaving 18 bases between the germline ends. CDR1 is SQVTM, CDR2 ANQGSEA, per germline. This CDR3 comprises 14 residues. Using its own MiXCR run on the 5' RACE reads, TCRdb lists one record per CDR3 protein. The sample lists approximately 440,000 distinct CDR3 sequences; about 19% were seen once. The chain combines TRBV29-1 with TRBJ1-2, with D uncertain. The specimen was PBMCs or a T cell subset sorted from them (not recorded which). This clonotype originated in an adult woman who had mild COVID-19 (a few samples of this study predate the infection). Cell type and time point are not known. CDR3: CSVVRTTGRDGYTF. The CDR3 DNA sequence: TGCAGCGTTGTACGAACCACGGGTAGAGATGGCTACACCTTC. Filled out from reference TRBV29-1 and TRBJ1-2, the complete variable domain reads SAVISQKPSRDICQRGTSLTIQCQVDSQVTMMFWYRQQPGQSLTLIATANQGSEATYESGFVIDKFPISRPNLTFSTLTVSNMSPEDSSIYLCSVVRTTGRDGYTFGSGTRLTVV.